These 8 T cell receptor beta chains were sequenced from one sample in a study of human thymus T cells. In corrective heart surgery, resections were taken, and these provided the thymus tissue. Sequencing was performed with immunoSEQ multiplex PCR; in TCRdb, only in-frame clones are kept and a portion is missing. The sample shows some 130,000 clones, about 93% of them seen only once. The specimen sequenced was thymus tissue. Every receptor here comes from a boy in the first two years of life with a congenital heart defect but otherwise immunologically healthy.

The V gene is TRBV12-2, the J gene TRBJ2-5. TRBV12-2 is a pseudogene locus. The CDR3 is made up of 14 amino acids. CDR3 DNA sequence: TGTGCAAGTCGCCCCGAGCCACGGCGAGAGACCCAGTACTTC. It translates to CASRPEPRRETQYF.

The CDR3 protein is CASSEEAGESYNEQFF. The CDR3 DNA sequence: TGTGCCAGCAGTGAAGAAGCGGGGGAATCCTACAATGAGCAGTTCTTC. The chain uses TRBV6-1 and TRBJ2-1; 8 bases line up with TRBD2. CDR3 length equals 16 residues. V lost 1 base to trimming and J lost 1 base; unmatched junction nucleotides: 3. The germline V gene encodes CDR1 MNHNS and CDR2 SASEGT.

The chain employs TRBV4-3 and TRBJ1-1; tentatively, D is TRBD1 (6 bases). The V gene lost 1 base and the J gene lost 1 base, with 13 bases spanning the gap. CDR3 size: 16 residues. The germline V gene has CDR1 LGHNA and CDR2 YSLEER. The CDR3 DNA sequence: TGCGCCAGCAGCCAAGTGAGGGGGGGGCGGAACACTGAAGCTTTCTTT. Protein: CASSQVRGGRNTEAFF.

The V call is TRBV19, the J call TRBJ2-1, with TRBD2 as a possible D gene (7 bases). V was cut by 7 bases and J by 4 bases, with 17 bases left in between. CDR1 is LNHDA, CDR2 SQIVND, per germline (reference sequence). CDR3 length equals 15 residues. The CDR3 coding sequence is TGTGCCAGTACCGTGAGGGGGGGGGATTACAATGAGCAGTTCTTC. Residues: CASTVRGGDYNEQFF.

The genes are TRBV4-3 and TRBJ2-5; 7 bases agree with TRBD2. Germline V gives CDR1 LGHNA, CDR2 YSLEER. The CDR3 runs to 16 residues. J lost 4 bases, V lost 4 bases, and 12 bases had no gene match. This chain's CDR3 is CASSPRLAPRGETQYF. CDR3 nucleotides: TGCGCCAGCAGCCCCCGACTAGCCCCCCGGGGAGAGACCCAGTACTTC.

The chain couples TRBV11-2 to TRBJ2-1; D not certain. Germline V CDR1 and CDR2: SGHAT, FQNNGV. The V and J ends lost 5 bases and 7 bases respectively, with 18 bases between them. This CDR3 comprises 15 residues. The CDR3 nucleotides read TGTGCCAGCAGCCCGTTTTTCAGGAAGATTAATGAGCAGTTCTTC. As protein: CASSPFFRKINEQFF.

V and J are TRBV21-1 and TRBJ2-7. TRBV21-1 is annotated as a pseudogene. The CDR3 loop spans 15 amino acids. The CDR3 DNA follows: TGTGCCAGCAGCAAAGAACCTAGGGATGCCTACGAGCAGTACTTC. Protein product: CASSKEPRDAYEQYF.

The CDR3 coding sequence is TGTGCCAGCAGTGGGAGGGGCGATGGGGCCTATGGCTACACCTTC. Translation gives CASSGRGDGAYGYTF. The chain couples TRBV2 to TRBJ1-2; perhaps TRBD1 as D (5 bases). V lost 4 bases and J lost 4, with 16 bases in between. From germline, CDR1 is SNHLY and CDR2 FYNNEI. This CDR3 has 15 residues.